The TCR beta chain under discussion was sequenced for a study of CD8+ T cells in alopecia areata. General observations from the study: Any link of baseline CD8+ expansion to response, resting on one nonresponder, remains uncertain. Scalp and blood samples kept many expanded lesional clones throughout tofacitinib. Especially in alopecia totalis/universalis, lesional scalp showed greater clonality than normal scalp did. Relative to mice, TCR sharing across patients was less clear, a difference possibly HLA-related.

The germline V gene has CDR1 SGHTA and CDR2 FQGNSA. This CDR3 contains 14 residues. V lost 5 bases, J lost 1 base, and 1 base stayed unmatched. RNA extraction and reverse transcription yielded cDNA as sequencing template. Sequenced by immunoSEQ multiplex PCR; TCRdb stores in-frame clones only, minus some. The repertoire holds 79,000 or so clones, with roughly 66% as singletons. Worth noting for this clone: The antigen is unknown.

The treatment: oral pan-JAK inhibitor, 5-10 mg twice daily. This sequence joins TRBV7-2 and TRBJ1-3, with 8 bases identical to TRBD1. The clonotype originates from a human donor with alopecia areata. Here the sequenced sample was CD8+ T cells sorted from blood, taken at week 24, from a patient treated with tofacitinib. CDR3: CASSRTGSGNTIYF. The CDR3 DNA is TGTGCCAGCAGCAGGACAGGGTCTGGAAACACCATATATTTT. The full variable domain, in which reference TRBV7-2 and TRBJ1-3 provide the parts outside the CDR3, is GAGVSQSPSNKVTEKGKDVELRCDPISGHTALYWYRQSLGQGLEFLIYFQGNSAPDKSGLPSDRFSAERTGGSVSTLTIQRTQQEDSAVYLCASSRTGSGNTIYFGEGSWLTVV.